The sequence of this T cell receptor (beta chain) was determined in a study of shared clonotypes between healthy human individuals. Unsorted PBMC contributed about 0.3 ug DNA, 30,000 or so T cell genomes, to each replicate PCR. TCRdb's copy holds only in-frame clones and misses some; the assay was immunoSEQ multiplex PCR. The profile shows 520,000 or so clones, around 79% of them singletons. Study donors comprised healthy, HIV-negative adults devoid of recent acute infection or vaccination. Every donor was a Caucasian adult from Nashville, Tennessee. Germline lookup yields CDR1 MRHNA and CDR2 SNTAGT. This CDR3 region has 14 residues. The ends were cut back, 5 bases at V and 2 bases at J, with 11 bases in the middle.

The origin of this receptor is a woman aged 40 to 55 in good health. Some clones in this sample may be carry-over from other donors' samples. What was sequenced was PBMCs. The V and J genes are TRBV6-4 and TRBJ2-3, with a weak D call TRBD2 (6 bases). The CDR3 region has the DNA TGTGCCAGCAGTCCTAGCGCGAACACAGATACGCAGTATTTT. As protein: CASSPSANTDTQYF.